This T cell receptor beta chain was recorded in a study of T cells in Graves' hyperthyroidism and ophthalmopathy. About the research overall: Blood from the periphery was taken at initial diagnosis, before any treatment.

This clonotype was seen more than once but under ten times. From RNA transcripts, TCR beta CDR3 regions were amplified. First-round RT-PCR with HTBI primers amplified the TCR CDR3 region. TCRdb independently ran MiXCR on the multiplex PCR reads; one entry per CDR3 protein. The table shows a few hundred thousand distinct CDR3 sequences, with 12% to 15% occurring only once. CDR1 LGHDT and CDR2 YNNKEL come from the germline V gene (reference sequence). V dropped 0 bases and J dropped 3 bases, with 15 bases sitting between them. CDR3 length: 17 amino acids. Specimen: blood. This rearrangement joins TRBV3-1 to TRBJ2-1; a possible D gene is TRBD1 (5 bases). The receptor's source is a woman aged 40 to 50 with Graves' hyperthyroidism. This chain's CDR3 is CASSQDKDSLYYNEQFF. The CDR3 coding sequence is TGTGCCAGCAGCCAAGACAAAGACAGCCTATACTACAATGAGCAGTTCTTC.